This entry features one T cell receptor beta chain sequence. This sample is drawn from a study of blood T cell repertoires in COVID-19. The V gene lost 8 bases and the J gene lost 3 bases, with 16 bases spanning the gap. The germline CDR1 and CDR2 sequences are MNHEY and SVGAGI. The CDR3 covers 15 residues. Only in-frame clones appear in the TCRdb table, and some are missing; sequencing was by immunoSEQ multiplex PCR. The sample records tens of thousands of clones, approximately 84% being singletons. This rearrangement joins TRBV6-5 to TRBJ1-4; unclear D gene. The sequencing input was peripheral blood. The TCR was taken from a man aged 65 to 85 with acute or convalescent COVID-19. CDR3: CASGYFDKPNEKLFF. The DNA for the CDR3 is TGTGCCAGCGGATACTTTGACAAACCTAATGAAAAACTGTTTTTT.